This T cell receptor (beta chain) was found in a study of Ad26.COV2.S vaccination and SARS-CoV-2 variants. Germline CDR1 is SGHAT and CDR2 is FQNNGV. V lost 1 base and J 9 bases, leaving 7 bases between the germline ends. This CDR3 contains 12 residues. Sequenced by immunoSEQ multiplex PCR; TCRdb stores in-frame clones only, minus some. The top ten clones hold over 1.3% of a sample with roughly 700,000 clones, approximately 88% of them seen once. Treatment defined: about 20 received Ad26.COV2.S at low or high dose, single or two shots; 5 received placebo; per-sample allocation not given. Repertoires come from day 63 after the first vaccine or placebo injection.

The specimen comprised peripheral blood, sampled in a trial of Ad26.COV2.S vaccine versus placebo. This rearrangement joins TRBV11-2 to TRBJ2-1; D remains ambiguous. The TCR originated in a person aged 18 to 65 who received the Ad26.COV2.S COVID-19 vaccine or a placebo. The CDR3 nucleotides are TGTGCCAGCAGCTTAGCCGCGCTTGAGCAGTTCTTC. It yields the protein CASSLAALEQFF. The full variable domain, with the rest looked up from reference TRBV11-2 and TRBJ2-1, is EAGVAQSPRYKIIEKRQSVAFWCNPISGHATLYWYQQILGQGPKLLIQFQNNGVVDDSQLPKDRFSAERLKGVDSTLKIQPAKLEDSAVYLCASSLAALEQFFGPGTRLTVL.